The clone carrying this TCR beta chain was observed a single time. Its antigen is as yet unknown. Generated by immunoSEQ multiplex PCR, the TCRdb table keeps only in-frame clones and is missing some. Of about 100,000 clones in the sample, roughly 88% were seen once. V shed 5 bases and J 0 bases; nucleotides not matched to a gene: 9. The CDR3 totals 19 residues. Germline CDR1 SGHTA, CDR2 FQGNSA. The data are from a study of PD-L1 blockade in urothelial cancer. Turning to the study itself: Patients' atezolizumab regimen, 1,200 mg intravenously every 3 weeks, began at some point between 2013 and 2015. Enrolled patients had been treated previously with 0 to 3 chemotherapy regimens. T cells were recovered from blood samples at a median of 141,255. Notes on the study in general: In blood sampled pretreatment, TCR clonality below the median predicted better survival.

This clonotype originated in a man in his fifties or sixties with urothelial cancer. The sequenced sample was PBMCs, obtained around atezolizumab (anti-PD-L1) treatment. V gene TRBV7-2 combines with J gene TRBJ2-1; 14 bases are a match to TRBD2. The CDR3 region is CASSPIWGTSGSSYNEQFF. CDR3 in DNA: TGTGCCAGCAGCCCAATATGGGGGACTAGCGGGAGCTCCTACAATGAGCAGTTCTTC.